This TCR beta chain was obtained from a study of blood T cell repertoires in COVID-19. Study at large: Sites in the United States, Italy and Spain provided acute and convalescent COVID-19 samples. The analysed material was cDNA or gDNA that came from T cells, B-cell-depleted T cells, or PBMCs.

There are 16 residues in the CDR3. Trimming removed 5 bases at V and 2 bases at J, with 16 bases between. Germline V lookup: CDR1 SGHNT, CDR2 YENEEA. As handled by the study authors: Amplified reference gene primers provided the basis for estimating nucleated cell counts. Measured with immunoSEQ multiplex PCR; TCRdb has only the in-frame clones, and not every one. That table supplies the V and J calls and clone size; D and trimming were determined from the DNA. The table includes 55,000 to 65,000 clones, 75% to 95% detected once. Sequencing was performed on peripheral blood. The receptor comes from a woman aged 80 or over with active COVID-19. The rearrangement uses TRBV11-3 and TRBJ2-1, with TRBD1 as a possible D gene (5 bases). The CDR3 nucleotides are TGTGCCAGCAGCCCTACTACCGCAGGGCCCTACAATGAGCAGTTCTTC. Its translation: CASSPTTAGPYNEQFF. Complete variable domain (other parts from reference TRBV11-3 and TRBJ2-1): EAGVVQSPRYKIIEKKQPVAFWCNPISGHNTLYWYLQNLGQGPELLIRYENEEAVDDSQLPKDRFSAERLKGVDSTLKIQPAELGDSAVYLCASSPTTAGPYNEQFFGPGTRLTVL.